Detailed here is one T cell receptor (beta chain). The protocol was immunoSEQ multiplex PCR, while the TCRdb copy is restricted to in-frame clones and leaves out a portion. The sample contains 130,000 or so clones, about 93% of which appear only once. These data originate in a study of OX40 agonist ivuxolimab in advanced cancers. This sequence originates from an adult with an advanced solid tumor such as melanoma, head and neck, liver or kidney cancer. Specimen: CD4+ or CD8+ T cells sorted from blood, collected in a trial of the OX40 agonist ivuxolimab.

CDR3 in amino acids: CASCGTGTGSYEQYF. The CDR3, as DNA: TGTGCCAGCTGCGGGACCGGGACAGGATCCTACGAGCAGTACTTC. This chain uses TRBV28 with TRBJ2-7; 8 bases are a match to TRBD1. V shed 8 bases, J shed 1 base, and the junction held 10 bases outside the gene matches. The CDR3 totals 15 residues. Germline V gene data show CDR1 as MDHEN and CDR2 as SYDVKM.